The 29 T cell receptor beta chains given below trace back to one sample, sequenced in a study of T-cell reconstitution after alpha-beta-depleted transplantation in children. The library targeted TCRbeta and was prepared with unique molecular identifiers. MiXCR, run by TCRdb on the PCR reads, gives a single entry per CDR3 protein. Of 450,000 to 600,000 distinct CDR3 sequences listed, under 15% are singletons. Here the sequenced sample was PBMCs, mostly from graft donor cells, taken 360 days after TCRalphabeta/CD19-depleted stem cell transplant. The receptors stem from a male patient aged 5 to 17 who had a stem cell transplant for acute myeloid leukemia, so the T cells may come from the graft donor.

The table lists this clonotype with a few counts. The chain combines TRBV6-5 with TRBJ2-7; 10 bases fit TRBD1. Germline-derived CDR1 and CDR2 are MNHEY and SVGAGI. V trimming: 0 bases; J trimming: 12 bases; junction bases outside the gene matches: 8. The CDR3 has 14 residues. For the CDR3, the DNA is TGTGCCAGCAGTTACTCGACGGACAGGGGGAGTCTGTACTTC. Protein: CASSYSTDRGSLYF.

This clonotype has ten or more counts. The chain is built from TRBV7-6 and TRBJ2-3; a weak D match, TRBD2 (6 bases). This CDR3 has 19 amino acids. From germline, CDR1 is SGHVS and CDR2 FNYEAQ. V was cut by 4 bases and J by 0 bases, with 23 bases left in between. CDR3 in DNA: TGTGCCAGCAGCTACAGACTACGACGGGAGAGGAGTAGCACAGATACGCAGTATTTT. It is translated as CASSYRLRRERSSTDTQYF.

As for this clonotype: Because the CDR3 is missing its conserved closing phenylalanine or tryptophan, this is likely a read error. J is TRBJ2-3 and V is TRBV29-1, with 9 bases aligning to TRBD1. Germline-derived CDR1 and CDR2 are SQVTM and ANQGSEA. Trimming at V came to 4 bases and at J to 4 bases, leaving 6 bases not matched to a gene. The CDR3 runs to 14 residues. The CDR3 loop reads CSVGYRGPADTQYS. The CDR3 DNA reads TGCAGCGTTGGTTACAGGGGGCCGGCAGATACGCAGTATTCT.

The V call is TRBV28, the J call TRBJ2-1; D unclear. Trimming took 2 bases from V and 10 from J, leaving 6 bases between them. The V gene's germline CDR1 is MDHEN and CDR2 SYDVKM. The CDR3 runs 11 residues. CDR3 loop: CASSLQVEQFF. In DNA form, the CDR3 reads TGTGCCAGCAGTTTACAGGTGGAGCAGTTCTTC.

The genes are TRBV11-2 and TRBJ2-4; no clear D gene. CDR1 SGHAT and CDR2 FQNNGV come from the germline V gene. The CDR3 has 15 amino acids. The V and J ends lost 0 bases and 2 bases respectively, with 8 bases between them. The CDR3 sequence is CASSLETGSKNIQYF. CDR3 coding DNA: TGTGCCAGCAGCTTAGAAACCGGGTCCAAAAACATTCAGTACTTC.

The chain joins TRBV9 to TRBJ2-1; 8 bases fit TRBD2. The CDR3 extends over 18 amino acids. The junction had 10 bases not matched to a gene; V was cut back by 0 bases and J by 2 bases. Germline CDR1 reads SGDLS; CDR2 reads YYNGEE. The CDR3 loop reads CASSVGLAGTPPYNEQFF. DNA of the CDR3: TGTGCCAGCAGCGTAGGGTTAGCGGGAACCCCTCCCTACAATGAGCAGTTCTTC.

This clonotype was found a few times. CDR3 residues: CASSYPFDPIHTQYF. The DNA for the CDR3 is TGTGCCAGCAGTTACCCCTTCGACCCTATCCATACGCAGTATTTT. The chain has TRBV6-2 or TRBV6-3 and TRBJ2-3; no clear D. Looked up from germline, CDR1 is MNHEY and CDR2 is SVGEGT. CDR3 length: 15 residues. Deletions cut 2 bases from V and 7 bases from J, with 16 bases between.

V usage is TRBV20-1 and J usage is TRBJ2-4, with a possible D match to TRBD2 (7 bases). The CDR3 extends over 13 amino acids. Trimming removed 6 bases from V and 9 bases from J, with 18 bases in between. Germline V gene sequence: CDR1 DFQATT, CDR2 SNEGSKA (reference sequence). This chain's CDR3 is CSAGGGASGIQYF. DNA for the CDR3: TGCAGTGCCGGAGGGGGGGCATCGGGCATTCAGTACTTC.

This clonotype came up a few times. The gene calls are TRBV4-2 and TRBJ2-1; tentatively, D is TRBD2 (6 bases). The germline CDR1 and CDR2 sequences are LGHNA and YNFKEQ. The CDR3 is made up of 16 amino acids. Between the trimmed V and J ends, which lost 0 bases and 3 bases, there was a span of 12 bases. CDR3 in DNA: TGTGCCAGCAGCCAAGAAGGCGGACTAAGCTACAATGAGCAGTTCTTC. Encoded protein: CASSQEGGLSYNEQFF.

The chain carries TRBV6-5 and TRBJ1-1, with D possibly matching TRBD1 (5 bases). V lost 2 bases and J 1 base, leaving 11 bases between the germline ends. This CDR3 spans 15 amino acids. The germline gives CDR1 MNHEY, CDR2 SVGAGI. The CDR3 spells CASSYGGASNTEAFF. DNA of the CDR3: TGTGCCAGCAGTTACGGAGGGGCTTCGAACACTGAAGCTTTCTTT.

This clonotype appeared many times. The rearrangement joins TRBV4-3 to TRBJ2-1, with no clear D. The CDR3 runs to 15 residues. V lost 8 bases and J lost 1, with 15 bases in between. Germline loops: CDR1 LGHNA, CDR2 YSLEER. The CDR3 region is CASSQKVRSYNEQFF. The DNA for the CDR3 is TGCGCCAGCTCCCAGAAGGTTCGTTCCTACAATGAGCAGTTCTTC.

The rearrangement links TRBV19 to TRBJ2-1, with TRBD2 matching 7 bases. This CDR3 is 16 amino acids long. Germline-derived CDR1 and CDR2 are LNHDA and SQIVND (reference sequence). With V trimmed by 7 bases and J by 0 bases, 9 bases remained unmatched. CDR3 in amino acids: CASNPSGLSSYNEQFF. The DNA of the CDR3 is TGTGCCAGTAATCCTAGCGGCCTAAGCTCCTACAATGAGCAGTTCTTC.

J is TRBJ1-1 and V is TRBV20-1, with 8 bases identical to TRBD1. Per germline, CDR1 DFQATT and CDR2 SNEGSKA (reference sequence). This CDR3 comprises 12 residues. In DNA form, the CDR3 reads TGCGCAGCGCCAGGGGGCCAAATGAGGGCTTTCTTT. The encoded protein is CAAPGGQMRAFF.

The CDR3 nucleotides read TGTGCCAGCAGCAGGGGCGACAGTCGAAAGACCCAGTACTTC. Amino acid sequence: CASSRGDSRKTQYF. The chain carries TRBV25-1 and TRBJ2-5; a possible D gene is TRBD1 (6 bases). CDR1 and CDR2 (germline): MGHDK, SYGVNS. This CDR3 comprises 14 residues. The V end lost 6 bases, the J end lost 6 bases, and 17 bases lay between the germline ends.

The genes are TRBV20-1 and TRBJ2-5, with D perhaps matching TRBD1 (6 bases). Per germline, CDR1 DFQATT and CDR2 SNEGSKA (reference sequence). The CDR3 spans 15 residues. V lost 0 bases, J lost 5 bases, and 16 bases lay in between. The CDR3 sequence: CSARDRTRGAETQYF. The DNA of the CDR3 is TGCAGTGCTAGAGATCGGACCAGGGGCGCGGAGACCCAGTACTTC.

This clonotype has a count of ten or more. The genes are TRBV27 and TRBJ1-1; a possible D gene is TRBD1 (5 bases). This CDR3 contains 12 residues. V gave up 3 bases and J gave up 8 bases, with 10 bases separating them. Germline V gives CDR1 MNHEY, CDR2 SMNVEV (reference sequence). The DNA of the CDR3 is TGTGCCAGCAGTTTCCGGCAGGGCGAAGCTTTCTTT. This codes for CASSFRQGEAFF.

This clonotype was counted between two and nine times. The rearrangement uses TRBV20-1 and TRBJ2-7; no clear D gene. This CDR3 is 14 amino acids long. Germline values: CDR1 DFQATT, CDR2 SNEGSKA (reference sequence). With 5 bases removed from V and 0 bases from J, the gap between germline ends came to 14 bases. Written as DNA, the CDR3 is TGCAGTGCTGGGTTTTCGGCCCTCTCCTACGAGCAGTACTTC. As protein: CSAGFSALSYEQYF.

The chain uses TRBV20-1 and TRBJ2-7; D remains ambiguous. CDR1 and CDR2 (germline): DFQATT, SNEGSKA (reference sequence). V was clipped by 3 bases and J by 7 bases, with 13 bases between them. CDR3 length equals 12 residues. The CDR3 coding sequence is TGCAGTGCTAGGGCCCCCTTGGGGGAGCAGTACTTC. Its protein is CSARAPLGEQYF.

This clonotype was detected many times. The V and J genes are TRBV9 and TRBJ2-2; weak D call: TRBD1 (5 bases). This CDR3 is 16 amino acids long. Looked up from germline, CDR1 is SGDLS and CDR2 is YYNGEE. V was trimmed by 4 bases and J by 0 bases, leaving 13 bases between them. The CDR3 spells CASSRWGAANTGELFF. In DNA form, the CDR3 reads TGTGCCAGCAGCAGGTGGGGCGCGGCGAACACCGGGGAGCTGTTTTTT.

This clonotype was detected only a few times. V is TRBV9 and J is TRBJ2-7, with 8 bases lining up with TRBD2. The germline V gene has CDR1 SGDLS and CDR2 YYNGEE. V shed 4 bases and J 0 bases; nucleotides not matched to a gene: 9. This CDR3 comprises 16 residues. In DNA, the CDR3 is TGTGCCAGCAGCCGGGGGGGCGACAGCCTCTCCTACGAGCAGTACTTC. Translated, it gives CASSRGGDSLSYEQYF.

In its sample, this clonotype was seen a few times. The chain uses TRBV6-5 and TRBJ2-2; D may be TRBD2 (6 bases). CDR3 length equals 18 residues. The V end lost 0 bases, the J end lost 0 bases, and 14 bases lay between the germline ends. In germline, CDR1 is MNHEY, CDR2 SVGAGI. The CDR3 nucleotides are TGTGCCAGCAGTTACTCGTCTTGGGACTCGACGAACACCGGGGAGCTGTTTTTT. Translating it yields CASSYSSWDSTNTGELFF.

The J gene is TRBJ2-1, the V gene TRBV12-3 or TRBV12-4, with 13 positions matching TRBD2. The V gene end was trimmed by 7 bases and the J gene end by 0 bases; junction bases not matched to a gene: 12. This CDR3 has 19 amino acids. The CDR3 DNA follows: TGTGCCAGCACCCAAAGGAGGACTAGCGGGAGAAGCTCCTACAATGAGCAGTTCTTC. Translation gives CASTQRRTSGRSSYNEQFF.

This clonotype was seen many times. V gene TRBV7-2 combines with J gene TRBJ2-7; D gene unclear. Germline CDR1 is SGHTA and CDR2 is FQGNSA. CDR3 size: 12 residues. With 3 bases removed from V and 2 bases from J, the gap between germline ends came to 5 bases. The CDR3 DNA follows: TGTGCCAGCAGCTTTCTGCCCTACGAGCAGTACTTC. Its protein is CASSFLPYEQYF. The entire variable domain, with the rest obtained from reference TRBV7-2 and TRBJ2-7, is as follows: GAGVSQSPSNKVTEKGKDVELRCDPISGHTALYWYRQSLGQGLEFLIYFQGNSAPDKSGLPSDRFSAERTGGSVSTLTIQRTQQEDSAVYLCASSFLPYEQYFGPGTRLTVT.

The chain is built from TRBV12-3 or TRBV12-4 and TRBJ2-3, with 13 bases fitting TRBD2. J lost 4 bases, V lost 4 bases, and 8 bases had no gene match. The length of the CDR3 is 17 residues. The DNA for the CDR3 is TGTGCCAGCAGTTGGACTAGCGGGAGTTTCCCCCCAGATACGCAGTATTTT. As protein: CASSWTSGSFPPDTQYF.

This clonotype was found many times. This chain uses TRBV28 with TRBJ2-7; no clear D. The ends were cut back, 8 bases at V and 2 bases at J, with 7 bases in the middle. Germline V gene lookup returns CDR1 MDHEN and CDR2 SYDVKM. The CDR3 has 11 amino acids. CDR3 nucleotides: TGTGCCAGCCTTAGAGCCTACGAGCAGTACTTC. Protein: CASLRAYEQYF.

The sample holds many counts of this clonotype. The chain recombines TRBV9 with TRBJ1-1; a possible D gene is TRBD1 (6 bases). This CDR3 spans 14 amino acids. With 0 bases removed from V and 3 bases from J, the gap between germline ends came to 9 bases. Germline CDR1 and CDR2: SGDLS and YYNGEE. CDR3 protein: CASSVAPGDTEAFF. The CDR3 DNA follows: TGTGCCAGCAGCGTAGCGCCAGGGGACACTGAAGCTTTCTTT.

The sample holds many counts of this clonotype. The chain is built from TRBV4-3 and TRBJ2-2; D ambiguous. Trimming took off 4 bases at V and 6 bases at J, with 12 bases between the two ends. Germline CDR1 reads LGHNA; CDR2 reads YSLEER. CDR3 length: 14 residues. CDR3 nucleotides: TGCGCCAGCAGCCGAGAACCCTTGGCCGGGGAGCTGTTTTTT. Its translation: CASSREPLAGELFF.

The chain joins TRBV20-1 to TRBJ2-3, with 7 bases fitting TRBD2. The CDR3 spans 14 residues. V was clipped by 7 bases and J by 2 bases; unmatched bases: 9. The germline V gene encodes CDR1 DFQATT and CDR2 SNEGSKA (reference sequence). The CDR3 region is CSGEGAGYTDTQYF. CDR3 in DNA: TGCAGTGGGGAAGGAGCGGGATACACAGATACGCAGTATTTT.

The V and J genes are TRBV27 and TRBJ1-1, with D unresolved. Trimming removed 7 bases from V and 7 bases from J, with 19 bases in between. CDR3 length equals 14 residues. Per germline, CDR1 MNHEY and CDR2 SMNVEV (reference sequence). In DNA form, the CDR3 reads TGTGCCAGCATGTCTTTGAGGGCGGGGAATGAAGCTTTCTTT. It is translated as CASMSLRAGNEAFF.